This T cell receptor (beta chain) was sequenced in a study of early T cells in non-severe SARS-CoV-2 infection. Researchers attached unique molecular identifiers to individual cDNA molecules. TCRdb redid the calling of the 5' RACE reads with MiXCR, one entry per CDR3 protein. The table lists under 30,000 distinct CDR3 sequences, about 4.8% of them singletons. This clonotype has at least ten counts. Germline V gene data show CDR1 as SGHTA and CDR2 as FQGNSA. The trim removed 5 bases at V and 7 bases at J, leaving 11 bases unmatched. The CDR3 loop spans 16 amino acids. The sample was whole blood. V and J are TRBV7-2 and TRBJ2-5; TRBD2 matches 12 bases. This TCR was sampled from an adult who was a healthcare worker with PCR-confirmed SARS-CoV-2 infection or an uninfected control (not recorded which). CDR3 sequence reads: CASSPRTSGVRGTQYF. In DNA form, the CDR3 reads TGTGCCAGCAGCCCGCGGACTAGCGGGGTTAGGGGGACCCAGTACTTC.